Following are 21 T cell receptor beta chains from one sample sequenced in a study of early T cells in non-severe SARS-CoV-2 infection. TCRdb re-analysed the 5' RACE reads in MiXCR, keeping a single row per CDR3 protein. The repertoire holds some 23,000 distinct CDR3 sequences, with 4.8% as singletons. The sequencing sample was made of whole blood. The source is an adult who was a healthcare worker with PCR-confirmed SARS-CoV-2 infection or an uninfected control (not recorded which).

In this sample, this clonotype turned up many times. This chain links TRBV12-3 or TRBV12-4 with TRBJ1-6, with TRBD1 identical over 10 bases. The CDR3 is 17 amino acids. V gave up 5 bases and J gave up 9 bases; unmatched junction bases: 13. The CDR3 loop reads CASSGPRTGGWGSPLHF. Written as DNA, the CDR3 is TGTGCCAGCAGTGGCCCCAGGACAGGGGGGTGGGGTTCACCCCTCCACTTT.

This clonotype was counted ten times or more. The chain's CDR3 is CAISGTDTLGELFF. The DNA for the CDR3 is TGTGCCATCAGTGGAACGGATACCCTCGGGGAGCTGTTTTTT. The V call is TRBV10-3, the J call TRBJ2-2; D is uncertain. This CDR3 comprises 14 residues. V was pared by 4 bases and J by 7 bases, with 13 bases between. Germline V gene lookup returns CDR1 ENHRY and CDR2 SYGVKD.

This clonotype occurred many times. The rearrangement uses TRBV6-1 and TRBJ1-4; TRBD1 might be the D (5 bases). V lost 7 bases and J lost 5, with 14 bases in between. Germline V gene lookup returns CDR1 MNHNS and CDR2 SASEGT. The CDR3 contains 14 residues. CDR3 sequence reads: CASNAGLKNEKLFF. In DNA form, the CDR3 reads TGTGCCAGCAACGCGGGACTGAAAAATGAAAAACTGTTTTTT.

This clonotype has ten or more counts. This chain connects TRBV19 to TRBJ1-5; TRBD1 might be the D (5 bases). Germline assignment: CDR1 LNHDA and CDR2 SQIVND (reference sequence). This CDR3 is 15 amino acids long. V was cut by 2 bases and J by 7 bases, with 15 bases left in between. The CDR3 protein is CASSIYRSGIQPQHF. Written as DNA, the CDR3 is TGTGCCAGTAGTATATATCGTTCAGGGATACAGCCCCAGCATTTT. Based on the CDR3 plus reference TRBV19 and TRBJ1-5, the full variable domain is DGGITQSPKYLFRKEGQNVTLSCEQNLNHDAMYWYRQDPGQGLRLIYYSQIVNDFQKGDIAEGYSVSREKKESFPLTVTSAQKNPTAFYLCASSIYRSGIQPQHFGDGTRLSIL.

Ten or more counts support this clonotype. The J gene is TRBJ1-1, the V gene TRBV2; the match to TRBD1 covers 8 bases. This CDR3 has 15 amino acids. The germline V gene has CDR1 SNHLY and CDR2 FYNNEI. V lost 6 bases to trimming and J lost 1 base; unmatched junction nucleotides: 7. As DNA, the CDR3 is TGTGCCAGCAGCGGGGCAGACAGGGGGAACACTGAAGCTTTCTTT. Protein product: CASSGADRGNTEAFF.

This clonotype appeared many times. V usage is TRBV11-3 and J usage is TRBJ2-1; 9 nucleotides agree with TRBD1. Germline assignment: CDR1 SGHNT and CDR2 YENEEA. This CDR3 has 15 residues. V lost 5 bases, J lost 2 bases, and 4 bases stayed unmatched. The DNA of the CDR3 is TGTGCCAGCAGCCCGGACAGGGGCCCCTACAATGAGCAGTTCTTC. Translated: CASSPDRGPYNEQFF.

This clonotype was observed many times. This sequence joins TRBV6-5 and TRBJ2-1; 9 nucleotides align to TRBD1. CDR3 length: 21 residues. J was trimmed by 4 bases and V by 0 bases; bases with no gene match: 19. CDR1 and CDR2 (germline): MNHEY, SVGAGI. The CDR3 reads CASSYSPGQGYPGSSYNEQFF. CDR3 DNA: TGTGCCAGCAGTTACTCACCGGGACAGGGTTACCCGGGATCTTCATACAATGAGCAGTTCTTC.

This clonotype was seen ten or more times. The chain employs TRBV29-1 and TRBJ2-3, with D perhaps matching TRBD1 or TRBD2 (6 bases each). The germline V and J ends were trimmed by 5 bases and 0 bases, with 18 bases remaining between them. CDR3 length: 16 residues. Per germline, CDR1 SQVTM and CDR2 ANQGSEA. The CDR3 protein is CSVMIRGADSTDTQYF. CDR3 coding DNA: TGCAGCGTTATGATAAGGGGGGCAGATAGCACAGATACGCAGTATTTT.

The sample holds a few counts of this clonotype. V is TRBV7-3 and J is TRBJ2-1; maybe TRBD1 (6 bases). Per germline, CDR1 SGHTA and CDR2 FQGTGA. Trimming shortened V by 5 bases and J by 0 bases, and 11 bases separated the two germline ends. The CDR3 runs to 15 residues. The CDR3 is CASSLDRSSYNEQFF. The CDR3 coding sequence is TGTGCCAGCAGCCTCGACAGGAGCTCCTACAATGAGCAGTTCTTC. Full variable domain (remainder filled in from reference TRBV7-3 and TRBJ2-1): GAGVSQTPSNKVTEKGKYVELRCDPISGHTALYWYRQSLGQGPEFLIYFQGTGAADDSGLPNDRFFAVRPEGSVSTLKIQRTERGDSAVYLCASSLDRSSYNEQFFGPGTRLTVL.

The chain couples TRBV11-2 to TRBJ1-2; no clear D. V was shortened by 5 bases and J by 2 bases, with 6 bases between the two germline ends. Germline values: CDR1 SGHAT, CDR2 FQNNGV. This CDR3 is 12 amino acids long. CDR3 amino acids: CASSPSNYGYTF. CDR3 DNA sequence: TGTGCCAGCAGCCCCTCGAACTATGGCTACACCTTC.

The table lists this clonotype with many counts. This chain joins TRBV24-1 and TRBJ2-7; D might be TRBD2 (6 bases). The germline V gene encodes CDR1 KGHDR and CDR2 SFDVKD. This CDR3 contains 16 residues. The V and J ends lost 3 bases and 1 base respectively, with 15 bases between them. This CDR3 is CATSDGIAEGSYEQYF. In nucleotides, the CDR3 is TGTGCCACCAGTGATGGTATCGCGGAGGGGTCCTACGAGCAGTACTTC.

The rearrangement uses TRBV7-8 and TRBJ2-5; D unresolved. CDR1 is SGHVS and CDR2 is FQNEAQ in the germline V gene. The CDR3 sequence is 14 residues long. V gave up 6 bases and J gave up 0 bases, with 11 bases separating them. CDR3 sequence (DNA): TGTGCCAGCAGTCCCATGGCTTACCAAGAGACCCAGTACTTC. Amino acid sequence: CASSPMAYQETQYF.

This clonotype occurred many times. V gene TRBV3-1 combines with J gene TRBJ2-1; D might be TRBD2 (6 bases). Germline V CDR1 and CDR2: LGHDT, YNNKEL (reference sequence). The CDR3 spans 13 residues. Trimming removed 2 bases from V and 7 bases from J, with 9 bases in between. DNA of the CDR3: TGTGCCAGCAGCCAAAATCGGGGGAATGAGCAGTTCTTC. Its translation is CASSQNRGNEQFF.

This clonotype occurred many times. The chain joins TRBV7-2 to TRBJ2-5; weak D call: TRBD1 (6 bases). Germline-derived CDR1 and CDR2 are SGHTA and FQGNSA. The length of the CDR3 is 13 residues. V lost 5 bases and J lost 3, with 10 bases in between. CDR3 region: CASSPAGEETQYF. CDR3 nucleotide sequence: TGTGCCAGCAGCCCAGCAGGGGAAGAGACCCAGTACTTC.

The rearrangement links TRBV12-3 or TRBV12-4 to TRBJ1-1; no clear D. Trimming shortened V by 10 bases and J by 6 bases, and 24 bases separated the two germline ends. The CDR3 totals 15 residues. The CDR3, as DNA: TGTGCCAATCCCCCCGGCCCTCGGGAGGGTCCTGAAGCTTTCTTT. Protein product: CANPPGPREGPEAFF.

This clonotype was detected many times. The chain couples TRBV12-3 or TRBV12-4 to TRBJ1-4; D gene ambiguous. The CDR3 has 16 amino acids. V lost 5 bases, J lost 0 bases, and 13 bases lay in between. CDR3 sequence: CASSTLDVATNEKLFF. CDR3 DNA: TGTGCCAGCAGTACCTTGGACGTCGCAACTAATGAAAAACTGTTTTTT.

This clonotype appeared many times. This chain links TRBV3-1 with TRBJ2-3; no definite D call. The germline V and J ends were trimmed by 1 base and 4 bases, with 12 bases remaining between them. The CDR3 is 15 residues long. Germline CDR1 and CDR2: LGHDT and YNNKEL (reference sequence). As DNA, the CDR3 is TGTGCCAGCAGCCAAGCGCCTTCGGGCGCAGATACGCAGTATTTT. This codes for CASSQAPSGADTQYF.

This clonotype showed up just a few times. The rearrangement joins TRBV20-1 to TRBJ1-1; D is undetermined. Germline-derived CDR1 and CDR2 are DFQATT and SNEGSKA (reference sequence). CDR3 size: 13 residues. V lost 5 bases and J lost 4, with 14 bases in between. This CDR3 reads CSAYDTVVTEAFF. The CDR3 DNA sequence: TGCAGTGCTTATGACACTGTGGTCACTGAAGCTTTCTTT.

The genes are TRBV4-1 and TRBJ1-2; TRBD1 matches 8 bases. Germline CDR1 is MGHRA and CDR2 is YSYEKL. The trim removed 1 base at V and 7 bases at J, leaving 8 bases unmatched. The CDR3 runs to 15 residues. CDR3 DNA sequence: TGCGCCAGCAGCCAAGGGCCCAGGGGGCCAATTGGCTACACCTTC. This translates into CASSQGPRGPIGYTF.

Relative to its sample, this clonotype is medium-sized. V is TRBV28 and J is TRBJ2-7; 8 bases fit TRBD1. This CDR3 region has 14 residues. Germline CDR1 MDHEN, CDR2 SYDVKM. The V segment lost 5 bases and the J segment 7 bases; nucleotides outside the gene matches: 10. The CDR3 protein is CASSTGQVEVEQYF. Written as DNA, the CDR3 is TGTGCCAGCAGTACGGGACAGGTTGAAGTGGAGCAGTACTTC.

This clonotype has just a few counts. This chain joins TRBV4-1 and TRBJ1-6; 7 nucleotides agree with TRBD1. J was trimmed by 1 base and V by 4 bases; bases with no gene match: 4. The CDR3 is 16 amino acids. Germline V gene lookup returns CDR1 MGHRA and CDR2 YSYEKL. CDR3 loop: CASSRDSNSYNSPLHF. CDR3 DNA sequence: TGCGCCAGCAGCCGGGACAGCAATTCCTATAATTCACCCCTCCACTTT.